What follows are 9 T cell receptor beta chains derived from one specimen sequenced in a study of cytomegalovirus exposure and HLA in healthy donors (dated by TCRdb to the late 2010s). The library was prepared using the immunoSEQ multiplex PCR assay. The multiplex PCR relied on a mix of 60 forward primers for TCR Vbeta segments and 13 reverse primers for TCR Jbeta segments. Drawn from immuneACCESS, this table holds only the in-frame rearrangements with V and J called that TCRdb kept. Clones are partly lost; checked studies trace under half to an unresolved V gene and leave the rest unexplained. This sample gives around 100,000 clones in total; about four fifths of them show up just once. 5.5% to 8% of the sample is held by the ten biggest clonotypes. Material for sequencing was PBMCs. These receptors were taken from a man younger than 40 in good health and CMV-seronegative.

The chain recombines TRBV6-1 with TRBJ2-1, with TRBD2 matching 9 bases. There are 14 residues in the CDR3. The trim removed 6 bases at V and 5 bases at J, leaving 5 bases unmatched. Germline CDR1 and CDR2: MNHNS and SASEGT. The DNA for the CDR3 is TGTGCCAGCAGAGGACTAGCGATCGACAATGAGCAGTTCTTC. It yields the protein CASRGLAIDNEQFF.

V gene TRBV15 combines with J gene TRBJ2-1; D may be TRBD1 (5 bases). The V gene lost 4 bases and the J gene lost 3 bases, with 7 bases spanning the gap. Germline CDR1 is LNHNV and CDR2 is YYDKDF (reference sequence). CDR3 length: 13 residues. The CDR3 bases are TGTGCCACCAGCAAGACAGTCTACAATGAGCAGTTCTTC. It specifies CATSKTVYNEQFF.

CDR3 DNA sequence: TGTGCCAGTAGTCCTCGACAGGGGACATGGGCTAATGAAAAACTGTTTTTT. It is translated as CASSPRQGTWANEKLFF. The V gene is TRBV19, the J gene TRBJ1-4, with 8 bases matching TRBD1. The V gene's germline CDR1 is LNHDA and CDR2 SQIVND (reference sequence). V shed 5 bases and J 3 bases; nucleotides not matched to a gene: 11. This CDR3 has 17 amino acids.

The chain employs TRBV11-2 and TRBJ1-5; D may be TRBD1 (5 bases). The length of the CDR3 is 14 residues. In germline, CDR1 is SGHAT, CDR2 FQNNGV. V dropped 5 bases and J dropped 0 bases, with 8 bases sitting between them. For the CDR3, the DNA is TGTGCCAGCAGCCTTGACAGTAGCAATCAGCCCCAGCATTTT. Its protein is CASSLDSSNQPQHF.

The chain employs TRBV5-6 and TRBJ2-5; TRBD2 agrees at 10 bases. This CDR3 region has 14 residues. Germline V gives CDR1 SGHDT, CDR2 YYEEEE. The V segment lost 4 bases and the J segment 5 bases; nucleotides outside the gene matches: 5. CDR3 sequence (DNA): TGTGCCAGCAGCACCCTAGCGGGAGCGGAGACCCAGTACTTC. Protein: CASSTLAGAETQYF.

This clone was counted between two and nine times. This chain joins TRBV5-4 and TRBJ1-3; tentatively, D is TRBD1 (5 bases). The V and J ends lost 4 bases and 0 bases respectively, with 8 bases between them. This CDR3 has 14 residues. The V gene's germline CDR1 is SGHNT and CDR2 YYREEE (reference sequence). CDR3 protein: CASSRQGSGNTIYF. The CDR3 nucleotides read TGTGCCAGCAGCCGGCAGGGCTCTGGAAACACCATATATTTT.

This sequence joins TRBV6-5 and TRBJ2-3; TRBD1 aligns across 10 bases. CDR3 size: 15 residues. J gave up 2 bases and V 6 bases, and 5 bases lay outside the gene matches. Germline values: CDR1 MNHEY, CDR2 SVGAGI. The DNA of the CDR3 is TGTGCCAGCAGAGAGGGACAGGGGTACACAGATACGCAGTATTTT. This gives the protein CASREGQGYTDTQYF.

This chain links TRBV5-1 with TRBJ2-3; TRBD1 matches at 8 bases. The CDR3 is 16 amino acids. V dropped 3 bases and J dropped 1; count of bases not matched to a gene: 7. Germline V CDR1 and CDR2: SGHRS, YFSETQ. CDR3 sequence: CASSWVPGQGTDTQYF. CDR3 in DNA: TGCGCCAGCAGCTGGGTCCCGGGACAGGGCACAGATACGCAGTATTTT.

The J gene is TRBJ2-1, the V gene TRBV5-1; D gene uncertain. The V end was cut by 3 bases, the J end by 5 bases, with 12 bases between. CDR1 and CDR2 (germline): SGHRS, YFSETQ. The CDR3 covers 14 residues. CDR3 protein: CASSWRLVDNEQFF. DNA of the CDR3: TGCGCCAGCAGCTGGCGTCTAGTGGACAATGAGCAGTTCTTC.